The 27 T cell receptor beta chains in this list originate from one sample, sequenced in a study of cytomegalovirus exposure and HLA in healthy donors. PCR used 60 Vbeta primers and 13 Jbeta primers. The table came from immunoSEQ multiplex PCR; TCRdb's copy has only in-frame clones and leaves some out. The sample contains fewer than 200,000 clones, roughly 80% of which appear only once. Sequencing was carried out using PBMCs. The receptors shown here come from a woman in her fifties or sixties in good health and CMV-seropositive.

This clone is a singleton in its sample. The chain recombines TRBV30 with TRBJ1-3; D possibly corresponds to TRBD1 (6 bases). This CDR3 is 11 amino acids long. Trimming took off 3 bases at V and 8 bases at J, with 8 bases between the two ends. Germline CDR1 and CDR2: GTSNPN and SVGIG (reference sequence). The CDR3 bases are TGTGCCTGGAGCGCAGGGGACACCATATATTTT. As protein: CAWSAGDTIYF.

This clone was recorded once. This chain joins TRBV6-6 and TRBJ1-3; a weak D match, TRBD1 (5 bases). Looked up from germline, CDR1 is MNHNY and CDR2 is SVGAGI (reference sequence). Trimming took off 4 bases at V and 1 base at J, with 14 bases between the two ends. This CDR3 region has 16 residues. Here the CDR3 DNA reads TGTGCCAGCAGTTTGGGGGGGTCCCAGTCTGGAAACACCATATATTTT. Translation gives CASSLGGSQSGNTIYF.

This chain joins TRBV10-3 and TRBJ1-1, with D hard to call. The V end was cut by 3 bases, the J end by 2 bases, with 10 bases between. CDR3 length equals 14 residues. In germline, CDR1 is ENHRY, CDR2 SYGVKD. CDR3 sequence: CAISDSYANTEAFF. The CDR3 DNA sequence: TGTGCCATCAGTGACTCCTATGCCAACACTGAAGCTTTCTTT.

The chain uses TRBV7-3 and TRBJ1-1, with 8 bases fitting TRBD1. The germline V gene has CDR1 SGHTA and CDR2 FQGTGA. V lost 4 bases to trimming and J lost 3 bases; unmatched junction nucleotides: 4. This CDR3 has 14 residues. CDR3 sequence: CASSSRGLDTEAFF. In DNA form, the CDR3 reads TGTGCCAGCAGCTCCAGGGGGCTAGACACTGAAGCTTTCTTT.

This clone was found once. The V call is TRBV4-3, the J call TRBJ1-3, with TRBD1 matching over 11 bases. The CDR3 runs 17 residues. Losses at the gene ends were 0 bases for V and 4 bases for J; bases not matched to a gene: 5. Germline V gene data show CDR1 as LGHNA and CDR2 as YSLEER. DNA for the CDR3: TGCGCCAGCAGCCAAGACCTGGGACAGGGGGTCGGAAACACCATATATTTT. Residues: CASSQDLGQGVGNTIYF.

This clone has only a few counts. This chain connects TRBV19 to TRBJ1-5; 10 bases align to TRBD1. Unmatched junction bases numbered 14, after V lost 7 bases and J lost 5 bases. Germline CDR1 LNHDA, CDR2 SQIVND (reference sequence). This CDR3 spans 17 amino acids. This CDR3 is CASIMGTGTGDDQPQHF. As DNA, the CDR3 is TGTGCCAGTATTATGGGAACCGGGACAGGGGACGATCAGCCCCAGCATTTT.

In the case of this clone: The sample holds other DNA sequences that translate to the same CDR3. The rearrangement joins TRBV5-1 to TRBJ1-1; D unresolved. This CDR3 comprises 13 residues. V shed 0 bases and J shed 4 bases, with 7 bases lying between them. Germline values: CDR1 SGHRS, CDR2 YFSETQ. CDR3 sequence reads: CASSLVEGTEAFF. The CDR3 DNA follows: TGCGCCAGCAGCTTGGTGGAGGGCACTGAAGCTTTCTTT.

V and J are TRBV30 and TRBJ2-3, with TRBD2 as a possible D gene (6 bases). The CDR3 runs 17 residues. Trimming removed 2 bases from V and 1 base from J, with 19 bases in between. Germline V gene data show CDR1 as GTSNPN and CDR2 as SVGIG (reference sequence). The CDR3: CAWSSGYSGGGTDTQYF. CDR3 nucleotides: TGTGCCTGGAGTTCCGGATATAGCGGCGGTGGCACAGATACGCAGTATTTT. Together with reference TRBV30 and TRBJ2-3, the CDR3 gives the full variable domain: SQTIHQWPATLVQPVGSPLSLECTVEGTSNPNLYWYRQAAGRGLQLLFYSVGIGQISSEVPQNLSASRPQDRQFILSSKKLLLSDSGFYLCAWSSGYSGGGTDTQYFGPGTRLTVL.

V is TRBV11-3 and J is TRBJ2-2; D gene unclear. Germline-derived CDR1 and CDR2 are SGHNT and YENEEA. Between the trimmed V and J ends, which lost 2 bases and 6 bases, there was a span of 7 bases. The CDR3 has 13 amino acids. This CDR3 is CASSLNSAGELFF. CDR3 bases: TGTGCCAGCAGCTTAAATTCCGCCGGGGAGCTGTTTTTT.

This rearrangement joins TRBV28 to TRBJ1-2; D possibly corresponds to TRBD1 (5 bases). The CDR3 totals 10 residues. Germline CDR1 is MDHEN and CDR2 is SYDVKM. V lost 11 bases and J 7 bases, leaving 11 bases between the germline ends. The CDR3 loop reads CAAYRRGYTF. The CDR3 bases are TGTGCCGCCTACAGGCGTGGCTACACCTTC.

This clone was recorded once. DNA of the CDR3: TGTGCCAGCAGCCCACTCCCGGGAGGTAGCGGGGATTCGGAGACCCAGTACTTC. Residues: CASSPLPGGSGDSETQYF. V gene TRBV7-2 combines with J gene TRBJ2-5, with 8 bases lining up with TRBD2. The germline CDR1 and CDR2 sequences are SGHTA and FQGNSA. Trimming took 5 bases from V and 5 from J; bases not matched to a gene: 19. The CDR3 has 18 residues.

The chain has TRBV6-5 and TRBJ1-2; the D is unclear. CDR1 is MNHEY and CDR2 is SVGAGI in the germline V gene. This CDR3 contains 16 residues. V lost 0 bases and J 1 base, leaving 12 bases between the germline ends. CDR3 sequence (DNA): TGTGCCAGCAGTTACTCTGCTAGGATTAATAACTATGGCTACACCTTC. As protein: CASSYSARINNYGYTF.

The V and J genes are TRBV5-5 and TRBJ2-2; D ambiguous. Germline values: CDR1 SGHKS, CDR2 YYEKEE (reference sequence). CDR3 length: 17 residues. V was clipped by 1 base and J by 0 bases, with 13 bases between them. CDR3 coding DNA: TGTGCCAGCAGCTTGAGAGGCCAAGTTACGAACACCGGGGAGCTGTTTTTT. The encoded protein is CASSLRGQVTNTGELFF.

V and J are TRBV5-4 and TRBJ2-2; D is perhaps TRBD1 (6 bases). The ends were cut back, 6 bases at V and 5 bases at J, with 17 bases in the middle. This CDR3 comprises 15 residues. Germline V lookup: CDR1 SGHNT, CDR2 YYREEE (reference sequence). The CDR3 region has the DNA TGTGCCAGCACCCTGGGGACATCCCGAACCGGGGAGCTGTTTTTT. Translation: CASTLGTSRTGELFF.

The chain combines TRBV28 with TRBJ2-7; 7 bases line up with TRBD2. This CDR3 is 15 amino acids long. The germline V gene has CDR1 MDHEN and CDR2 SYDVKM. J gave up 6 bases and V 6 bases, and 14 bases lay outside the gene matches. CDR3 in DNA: TGTGCCAGCAGCCTTAGCGGGCCTGAGGGGCGCGAGCAGTACTTC. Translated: CASSLSGPEGREQYF.

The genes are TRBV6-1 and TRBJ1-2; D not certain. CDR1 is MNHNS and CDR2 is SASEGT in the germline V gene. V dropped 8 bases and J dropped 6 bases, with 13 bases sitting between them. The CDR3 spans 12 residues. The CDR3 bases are TGTGCCAGCGCGATTCCCACAGATGGCTACACCTTC. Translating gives CASAIPTDGYTF.

CDR3 sequence reads: CASSSQAQFGYTF. CDR3 sequence (DNA): TGTGCCAGCAGCTCCCAGGCGCAGTTTGGCTACACCTTC. The chain couples TRBV7-2 to TRBJ1-2, with D uncertain. Trimming removed 4 bases at V and 7 bases at J, with 13 bases between. CDR1 SGHTA and CDR2 FQGNSA come from the germline V gene. This CDR3 is built from 13 residues.

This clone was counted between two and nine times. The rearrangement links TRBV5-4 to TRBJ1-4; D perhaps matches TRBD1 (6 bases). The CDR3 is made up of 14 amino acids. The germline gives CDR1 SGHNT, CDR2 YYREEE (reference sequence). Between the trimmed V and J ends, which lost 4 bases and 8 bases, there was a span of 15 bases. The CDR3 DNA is TGTGCCAGCAGCGGCCGAGGGGGTTCCGAAAAACTGTTTTTT. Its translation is CASSGRGGSEKLFF.

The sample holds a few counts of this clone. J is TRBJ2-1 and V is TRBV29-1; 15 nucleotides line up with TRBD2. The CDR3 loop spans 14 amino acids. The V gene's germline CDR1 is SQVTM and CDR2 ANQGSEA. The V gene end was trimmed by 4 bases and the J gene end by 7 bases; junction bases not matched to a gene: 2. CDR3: CSVVGLAGGNEQFF. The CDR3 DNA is TGCAGCGTTGTGGGACTAGCGGGGGGAAATGAGCAGTTCTTC.

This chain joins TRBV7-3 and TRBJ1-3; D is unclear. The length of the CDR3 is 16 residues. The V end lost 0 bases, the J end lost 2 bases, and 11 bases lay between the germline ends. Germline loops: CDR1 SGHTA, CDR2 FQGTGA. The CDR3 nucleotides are TGTGCCAGCAGCTTAACGGCAGGAGGAGCTGGAAACACCATATATTTT. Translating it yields CASSLTAGGAGNTIYF.

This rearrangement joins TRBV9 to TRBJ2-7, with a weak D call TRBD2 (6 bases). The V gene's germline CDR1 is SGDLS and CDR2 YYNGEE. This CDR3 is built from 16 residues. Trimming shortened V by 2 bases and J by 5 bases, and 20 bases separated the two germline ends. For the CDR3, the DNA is TGTGCCAGCAGCGTCAGCCCCGTGCGGGATCCAAACGAGCAGTACTTC. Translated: CASSVSPVRDPNEQYF.

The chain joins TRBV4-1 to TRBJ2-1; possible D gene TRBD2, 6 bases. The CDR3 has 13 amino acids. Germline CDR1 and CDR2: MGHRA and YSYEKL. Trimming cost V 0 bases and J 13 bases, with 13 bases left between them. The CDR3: CASSQDQGTPQFF. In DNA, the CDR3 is TGCGCCAGCAGCCAAGATCAAGGGACTCCCCAGTTCTTC.

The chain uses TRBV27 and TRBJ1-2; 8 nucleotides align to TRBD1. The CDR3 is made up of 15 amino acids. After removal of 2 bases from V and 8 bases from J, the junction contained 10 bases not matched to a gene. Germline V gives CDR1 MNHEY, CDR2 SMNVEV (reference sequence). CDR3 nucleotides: TGTGCCAGCAGTTTAGGCGACAGGGGAGGAAGAGGCTACACCTTC. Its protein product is CASSLGDRGGRGYTF.

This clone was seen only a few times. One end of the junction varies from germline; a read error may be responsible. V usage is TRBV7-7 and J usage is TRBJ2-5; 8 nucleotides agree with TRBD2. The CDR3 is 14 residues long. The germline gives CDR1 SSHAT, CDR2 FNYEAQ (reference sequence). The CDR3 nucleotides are TGTGCTAGCAGCTTAGGTAGCGGGGTAGAGACCCAGTACTTC. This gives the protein CASSLGSGVETQYF.

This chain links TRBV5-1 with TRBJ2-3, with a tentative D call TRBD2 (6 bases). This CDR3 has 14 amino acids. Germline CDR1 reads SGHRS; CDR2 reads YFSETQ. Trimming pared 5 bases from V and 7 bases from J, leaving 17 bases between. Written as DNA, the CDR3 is TGCGCCAGCAGGGTTTTGCGGGACCTACATACGCAGTATTTT. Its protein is CASRVLRDLHTQYF.

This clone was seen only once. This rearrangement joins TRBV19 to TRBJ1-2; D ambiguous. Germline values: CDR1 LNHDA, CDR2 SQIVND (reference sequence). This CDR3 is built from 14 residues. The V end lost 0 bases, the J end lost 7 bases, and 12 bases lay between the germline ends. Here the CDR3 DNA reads TGTGCCAGTAGTATAGATCGGGAGTTGGGTGGCTACACCTTC. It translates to CASSIDRELGGYTF.

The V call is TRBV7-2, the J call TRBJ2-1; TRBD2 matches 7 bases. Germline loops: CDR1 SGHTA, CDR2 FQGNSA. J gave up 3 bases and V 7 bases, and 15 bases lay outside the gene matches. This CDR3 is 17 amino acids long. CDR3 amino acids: CASNGRLADLNYNEQFF. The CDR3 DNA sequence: TGTGCCAGCAACGGAAGACTAGCCGACTTAAACTACAATGAGCAGTTCTTC.